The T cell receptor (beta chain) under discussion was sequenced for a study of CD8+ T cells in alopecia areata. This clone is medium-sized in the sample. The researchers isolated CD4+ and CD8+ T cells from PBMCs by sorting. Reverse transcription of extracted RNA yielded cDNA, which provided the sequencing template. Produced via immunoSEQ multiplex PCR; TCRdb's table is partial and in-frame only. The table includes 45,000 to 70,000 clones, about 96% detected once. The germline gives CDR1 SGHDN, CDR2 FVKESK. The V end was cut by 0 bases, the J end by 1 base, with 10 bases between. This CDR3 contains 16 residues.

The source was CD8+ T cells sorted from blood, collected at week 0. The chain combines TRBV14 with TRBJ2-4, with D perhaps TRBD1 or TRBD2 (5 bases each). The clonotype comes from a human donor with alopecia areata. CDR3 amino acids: CASSQDGGAAKNIQYF. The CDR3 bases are TGTGCCAGCAGCCAAGATGGGGGTGCGGCCAAAAACATTCAGTACTTC.